The text below deals with one TCR beta chain. This sample is drawn from a study of shared clonotypes between healthy human individuals. TCRdb's copy holds only in-frame clones and misses some; the assay was immunoSEQ multiplex PCR. The sample lists 2 million to 2.5 million clones, just over 90% occurring once. Partitioning of CD4+ cells yielded a CD45RA+ naive subset and a CD45RA-negative memory subset. This sequence originates from a man aged 18 to 29 in good health. Some clones in this sample may be carry-over from other donors' samples. The material sequenced was naive CD4+ T cells from PBMCs. The subset denotes: CD45RA+ positively selected.

CDR3 in amino acids: CASSSGTGGLDTQYF. Written as DNA, the CDR3 is TGTGCCAGCAGTTCGGGGACTGGGGGATTAGATACGCAGTATTTT. The gene calls are TRBV28 and TRBJ2-3, with D perhaps matching TRBD2 (6 bases). The CDR3 sequence is 15 residues long. Germline V CDR1 and CDR2: MDHEN, SYDVKM. V lost 4 bases and J lost 5, with 16 bases in between.